Below, 28 T cell receptor beta chains from the same sample are listed, as sequenced in a study of control samples from healthy donors and cancer patients. The method was immunoSEQ multiplex PCR; TCRdb's version includes in-frame clones alone and lacks a portion of them. Found here are 50,000 to 55,000 clones, more than 70% of them singletons; the top ten hold about 1.4%. Material for sequencing was PBMCs. Receptors were obtained from a middle-aged man with colorectal cancer.

V gene TRBV6-1 combines with J gene TRBJ1-1, with no clear D. Per germline, CDR1 MNHNS and CDR2 SASEGT. The CDR3 contains 15 residues. V dropped 1 base and J dropped 2 bases, with 11 bases sitting between them. The CDR3 spells CASSEVPGSNTEAFF. The CDR3 DNA follows: TGTGCCAGCAGTGAAGTACCGGGTTCTAACACTGAAGCTTTCTTT.

The genes are TRBV5-1 and TRBJ1-1; 7 bases line up with TRBD1. Trimming cost V 0 bases and J 3 bases; bases outside gene matches: 8. CDR1 and CDR2 (germline): SGHRS, YFSETQ. The CDR3 has 16 residues. The CDR3 DNA reads as TGCGCCAGCAGCTTGGCCGCAGGGGGATGGGACACTGAAGCTTTCTTT. Translating gives CASSLAAGGWDTEAFF.

This chain uses TRBV28 with TRBJ2-7; D is tentatively TRBD1 or TRBD2 (5 bases each). The CDR3 consists of 14 residues. Germline V gene lookup returns CDR1 MDHEN and CDR2 SYDVKM. V dropped 5 bases and J dropped 4 bases, with 15 bases sitting between them. CDR3 sequence: CASSPPRDLYEQYF. CDR3 sequence (DNA): TGTGCCAGCAGTCCGCCCCGGGACCTTTACGAGCAGTACTTC.

The chain has TRBV28 and TRBJ1-1, with D perhaps TRBD1 (6 bases). The CDR3 totals 12 residues. Trimming removed 3 bases from V and 7 bases from J, with 9 bases in between. Germline V gene lookup returns CDR1 MDHEN and CDR2 SYDVKM. The CDR3 nucleotides read TGTGCCAGCAGTTTGACAGGACTTGAAGCTTTCTTT. Protein: CASSLTGLEAFF.

The chain is built from TRBV28 and TRBJ1-6; D is ambiguous. The V gene lost 4 bases and the J gene lost 2 bases, with 18 bases spanning the gap. This CDR3 contains 18 residues. Germline V gives CDR1 MDHEN, CDR2 SYDVKM. CDR3 coding DNA: TGTGCCAGCAGTTCCGGAGCATTAGAAAGGGCCTATAATTCACCCCTCCACTTT. It encodes CASSSGALERAYNSPLHF.

J is TRBJ2-5 and V is TRBV7-9, with 9 nucleotides matching TRBD1. The CDR3 is made up of 16 amino acids. With 5 bases clipped from V and 4 bases from J, the junction kept 11 bases outside the gene matches. The germline CDR1 and CDR2 sequences are SEHNR and FQNEAQ (reference sequence). In DNA form, the CDR3 reads TGTGCCAGCAGCCTAGGTATACAGGGGGCCCCAGAGACCCAGTACTTC. This translates into CASSLGIQGAPETQYF.

The chain couples TRBV2 to TRBJ1-1; D not certain. This CDR3 has 11 amino acids. Germline CDR1 reads SNHLY; CDR2 reads FYNNEI. Trimming removed 3 bases from V and 3 bases from J, with 2 bases in between. CDR3 DNA sequence: TGTGCCAGCAGTGAGTACACTGAAGCTTTCTTT. Its protein is CASSEYTEAFF.

The chain links TRBV6-4 to TRBJ2-3; possible D gene TRBD1, 6 bases. V dropped 0 bases and J dropped 1 base, with 8 bases sitting between them. The CDR3 sequence is 15 residues long. Per germline, CDR1 MRHNA and CDR2 SNTAGT. The CDR3 coding sequence is TGTGCCAGCAGTGACTCGCCAGGGGGCACAGATACGCAGTATTTT. This sequence encodes CASSDSPGGTDTQYF.

There are a few counts of this clone. The rearrangement uses TRBV7-9 and TRBJ1-5; weak D call: TRBD1 (6 bases). CDR3 size: 14 residues. Germline CDR1 SEHNR, CDR2 FQNEAQ (reference sequence). The V gene lost 5 bases and the J gene lost 3 bases, with 11 bases spanning the gap. CDR3 residues: CASSATGLNQPQHF. The CDR3, as DNA: TGTGCCAGCAGCGCTACAGGGCTCAATCAGCCCCAGCATTTT.

CDR3 sequence (DNA): TGTGCCAGCAGTTCCCTCGCAGGGTGGAAGGAGCTGTTTTTT. It encodes CASSSLAGWKELFF. The J gene is TRBJ2-2, the V gene TRBV28; TRBD1 might be the D (5 bases). Trimming took off 4 bases at V and 10 bases at J, with 16 bases between the two ends. Germline lookup yields CDR1 MDHEN and CDR2 SYDVKM. The CDR3 contains 14 residues. Based on the CDR3 plus reference TRBV28 and TRBJ2-2, the full variable domain is DVKVTQSSRYLVKRTGEKVFLECVQDMDHENMFWYRQDPGLGLRLIYFSYDVKMKEKGDIPEGYSVSREKKERFSLILESASTNQTSMYLCASSSLAGWKELFFGEGSRLTVL.

V gene TRBV18 combines with J gene TRBJ2-1; TRBD2 matches at 9 bases. The length of the CDR3 is 16 residues. J gave up 3 bases and V 2 bases, and 5 bases lay outside the gene matches. Germline loops: CDR1 KGHSH, CDR2 LQKENI. CDR3 DNA sequence: TGTGCCAGCTCACCAGGTGTGACTAGCGGCTACAATGAGCAGTTCTTC. It is translated as CASSPGVTSGYNEQFF.

The chain combines TRBV6-2 or TRBV6-3 with TRBJ2-6; 7 nucleotides line up with TRBD1. The CDR3 sequence is 15 residues long. Trimming removed 4 bases from V and 4 bases from J; junction bases left unmatched: 4. Germline V gives CDR1 MNHEY, CDR2 SVGEGT. The CDR3 region is CASSSGQTGANVLTF. CDR3 nucleotides: TGTGCCAGCAGTTCGGGACAGACCGGGGCCAACGTCCTGACTTTC.

The genes are TRBV4-1 and TRBJ2-6; TRBD2 aligns across 7 bases. The junction had 16 bases not matched to a gene; V was cut back by 5 bases and J by 0 bases. Germline CDR1 and CDR2: MGHRA and YSYEKL. The CDR3 covers 20 residues. The DNA for the CDR3 is TGCGCCAGCAGCTCCGCCCCATACGGGGGGAACTACTCTGGGGCCAACGTCCTGACTTTC. Translated: CASSSAPYGGNYSGANVLTF.

The chain combines TRBV28 with TRBJ1-1; 7 bases are a match to TRBD1. The trim removed 6 bases at V and 4 bases at J, leaving 5 bases unmatched. Germline V CDR1 and CDR2: MDHEN, SYDVKM. The CDR3 totals 13 residues. The DNA for the CDR3 is TGTGCCAGCAGCCGGAGGGGGCCCACTGAAGCTTTCTTT. The encoded protein is CASSRRGPTEAFF.

The chain joins TRBV28 to TRBJ1-5; the D gene is possibly TRBD1 (6 bases). Germline assignment: CDR1 MDHEN and CDR2 SYDVKM. V was shortened by 10 bases and J by 6 bases, with 16 bases between the two germline ends. This CDR3 has 13 residues. This chain's CDR3 is CATQVGGPQPQHF. CDR3 in DNA: TGTGCCACCCAGGTGGGGGGGCCTCAGCCCCAGCATTTT.

The chain links TRBV11-2 to TRBJ2-5; D unclear. The CDR3 contains 11 residues. Trimming took off 2 bases at V and 5 bases at J, with 3 bases between the two ends. The germline CDR1 and CDR2 sequences are SGHAT and FQNNGV. In DNA, the CDR3 is TGTGCCAGCAGCTTAAGTGAGACCCAGTACTTC. Its protein is CASSLSETQYF.

This clone was recorded only once. The CDR3 reads CASSLDPRGYGYTF. For the CDR3, the DNA is TGTGCCAGCAGCTTAGACCCCCGCGGCTATGGCTACACCTTC. The chain joins TRBV7-9 to TRBJ1-2; D unresolved. The CDR3 spans 14 residues. From germline, CDR1 is SEHNR and CDR2 FQNEAQ (reference sequence). Trimming stripped 1 base from V and 4 bases from J, with 10 bases between.

The rearrangement uses TRBV6-2 or TRBV6-3 and TRBJ2-3, with a tentative D call TRBD1 (6 bases). This CDR3 has 18 residues. The V and J ends lost 2 bases and 0 bases respectively, with 18 bases between them. Germline values: CDR1 MNHEY, CDR2 SVGEGT. CDR3 DNA sequence: TGTGCCAGCAGTTACGTCCGGGACATCGCTTGGAGCACAGATACGCAGTATTTT. Protein: CASSYVRDIAWSTDTQYF.

The rearrangement uses TRBV7-8 and TRBJ1-5, with D tentatively TRBD1 (5 bases). The germline V gene encodes CDR1 SGHVS and CDR2 FQNEAQ. Trimming took off 4 bases at V and 2 bases at J, with 12 bases between the two ends. This CDR3 is 15 amino acids long. The DNA of the CDR3 is TGTGCCAGCAGCTCAGGGTCGGGCGGCAATCAGCCCCAGCATTTT. As protein: CASSSGSGGNQPQHF.

For this clone: Within the sample, other DNA sequences also encode this same CDR3. The rearrangement links TRBV28 to TRBJ2-2, with D uncertain. The V and J ends lost 4 bases and 6 bases respectively, with 0 bases between them. There are 10 residues in the CDR3. The germline CDR1 and CDR2 sequences are MDHEN and SYDVKM. The CDR3 region has the DNA TGTGCCAGCAGTTCCGGGGAGCTGTTTTTT. It yields the protein CASSSGELFF. The full variable domain, its missing parts supplied by reference TRBV28 and TRBJ2-2, is DVKVTQSSRYLVKRTGEKVFLECVQDMDHENMFWYRQDPGLGLRLIYFSYDVKMKEKGDIPEGYSVSREKKERFSLILESASTNQTSMYLCASSSGELFFGEGSRLTVL.

The genes are TRBV19 and TRBJ1-1; 7 bases are a match to TRBD1. From germline, CDR1 is LNHDA and CDR2 SQIVND (reference sequence). The CDR3 covers 15 residues. The V segment lost 7 bases and the J segment 2 bases; nucleotides outside the gene matches: 10. CDR3 residues: CASKLDRALNTEAFF. The CDR3 region has the DNA TGTGCCAGTAAATTAGACAGGGCCCTCAACACTGAAGCTTTCTTT.

The chain carries TRBV5-5 and TRBJ2-7; a possible D gene is TRBD2 (5 bases). V lost 4 bases to trimming and J lost 2 bases, with 22 bases between them. This CDR3 has 17 amino acids. Germline-derived CDR1 and CDR2 are SGHKS and YYEKEE (reference sequence). As DNA, the CDR3 is TGTGCCAGCAGCACTGATTTGAAACAGTGGAGGCCCTACGAGCAGTACTTC. It encodes CASSTDLKQWRPYEQYF.

The rearrangement joins TRBV5-1 to TRBJ1-1; no clear D gene. V shed 2 bases and J shed 5 bases, with 13 bases lying between them. CDR1 is SGHRS and CDR2 is YFSETQ in the germline V gene. The CDR3 consists of 14 residues. The chain's CDR3 is CASSFEGRGTEAFF. The CDR3 DNA reads as TGCGCCAGCAGCTTCGAGGGCCGTGGGACTGAAGCTTTCTTT.

The J gene is TRBJ2-3, the V gene TRBV9; 9 bases match TRBD2. This CDR3 region has 17 residues. The ends lost 3 bases at V and 1 base at J; junction bases unmatched: 9. From germline, CDR1 is SGDLS and CDR2 YYNGEE. CDR3 protein: CASSAYSGRPGTDTQYF. The CDR3 DNA is TGTGCCAGCAGCGCCTACAGCGGGAGGCCCGGCACAGATACGCAGTATTTT. The variable domain in full, with the rest retrieved from reference TRBV9 and TRBJ2-3, is DSGVTQTPKHLITATGQRVTLRCSPRSGDLSVYWYQQSLDQGLQFLIQYYNGEERAKGNILERFSAQQFPDLHSELNLSSLELGDSALYFCASSAYSGRPGTDTQYFGPGTRLTVL.

This clone was seen just once. The chain couples TRBV10-1 to TRBJ2-2; D perhaps matches TRBD2 (5 bases). This CDR3 contains 14 residues. The V gene lost 4 bases and the J gene lost 9 bases, with 15 bases spanning the gap. The germline V gene encodes CDR1 WNHNN and CDR2 SYGVQD (reference sequence). The CDR3 DNA follows: TGCGCCAGCAGTGTTAGGGCCGAGGGCCGGGAGCTGTTTTTT. Its protein product is CASSVRAEGRELFF.

This rearrangement joins TRBV27 to TRBJ2-7, with TRBD1 identical over 8 bases. The CDR3 is 14 residues long. Germline V gives CDR1 MNHEY, CDR2 SMNVEV (reference sequence). Trimming at V came to 10 bases and at J to 1 base, leaving 9 bases not matched to a gene. The CDR3 here is CATSGQGSSYEQYF. Here the CDR3 DNA reads TGTGCCACCTCCGGACAGGGATCTTCCTACGAGCAGTACTTC.

This chain joins TRBV5-5 and TRBJ2-2; D is undetermined. The germline CDR1 and CDR2 sequences are SGHKS and YYEKEE (reference sequence). This CDR3 comprises 15 residues. V was clipped by 1 base and J by 5 bases, with 12 bases between them. For the CDR3, the DNA is TGTGCCAGCAGCTTGAGGCTAGAAGGGACCGGGGAGCTGTTTTTT. Amino acids: CASSLRLEGTGELFF.

The V and J genes are TRBV27 and TRBJ2-4, with 7 bases fitting TRBD1. Germline V CDR1 and CDR2: MNHEY, SMNVEV (reference sequence). The CDR3 covers 15 residues. With 4 bases clipped from V and 8 bases from J, the junction kept 11 bases outside the gene matches. The CDR3 loop reads CASSSLWTGKDIQYF. The CDR3 region has the DNA TGTGCCAGCAGTTCCCTATGGACAGGCAAGGACATTCAGTACTTC.